These 25 T cell receptor beta chains were sequenced from one sample in a study of CD8+ T cells in alopecia areata. Extracted from the samples, RNA was reverse transcribed into cDNA to serve as the sequencing template. Method: immunoSEQ multiplex PCR; TCRdb's copy keeps in-frame clones and lacks some. The data show 150,000 to 200,000 clones, 59% seen once. The starting material was CD4+ T cells sorted from blood, obtained at week 0. These receptor sequences come from a human donor with alopecia areata.

The chain carries TRBV30 and TRBJ2-1; no firm D call. Germline assignment: CDR1 GTSNPN and CDR2 SVGIG (reference sequence). CDR3 length equals 15 residues. Trimming shortened V by 3 bases and J by 2 bases, and 14 bases separated the two germline ends. The CDR3 loop reads CAWSIGRFPYNEQFF. CDR3 nucleotide sequence: TGTGCCTGGAGCATAGGGCGGTTCCCCTACAATGAGCAGTTCTTC. The whole variable domain, remainder taken from reference TRBV30 and TRBJ2-1, is SQTIHQWPATLVQPVGSPLSLECTVEGTSNPNLYWYRQAAGRGLQLLFYSVGIGQISSEVPQNLSASRPQDRQFILSSKKLLLSDSGFYLCAWSIGRFPYNEQFFGPGTRLTVL.

The V and J genes are TRBV2 and TRBJ1-2; D is unclear. Germline V gives CDR1 SNHLY, CDR2 FYNNEI. The CDR3 spans 13 residues. The V end lost 6 bases, the J end lost 2 bases, and 10 bases lay between the germline ends. This CDR3 reads CASRADGNYGYTF. CDR3 sequence (DNA): TGTGCCAGCAGAGCGGACGGGAACTATGGCTACACCTTC.

As DNA, the CDR3 is TGTGCCTGGACGAACCCGGCCTATGGCTACACCTTC. Residues: CAWTNPAYGYTF. V usage is TRBV30 and J usage is TRBJ1-2; D unresolved. Trimming took off 4 bases at V and 4 bases at J, with 10 bases between the two ends. Looked up from germline, CDR1 is GTSNPN and CDR2 is SVGIG (reference sequence). This CDR3 has 12 residues.

The J gene is TRBJ2-5, the V gene TRBV7-9, with D unresolved. This CDR3 comprises 10 residues. Germline V gene sequence: CDR1 SEHNR, CDR2 FQNEAQ (reference sequence). Trimming took 4 bases from V and 5 from J, leaving 2 bases between them. The CDR3 DNA sequence: TGTGCCAGCAGCTCGGAGACCCAGTACTTC. Amino acid sequence: CASSSETQYF.

The chain has TRBV7-8 and TRBJ1-1; no clear D gene. The CDR3 runs to 13 residues. Germline loops: CDR1 SGHVS, CDR2 FQNEAQ. Trimming stripped 3 bases from V and 5 bases from J, with 10 bases between. CDR3 sequence (DNA): TGTGCCAGCAGCTTCGGTGAGGCGACTGAAGCTTTCTTT. Its translation is CASSFGEATEAFF.

This clone was counted between two and nine times. V is TRBV15 and J is TRBJ2-5; 8 nucleotides line up with TRBD1. V shed 2 bases, J shed 0 bases, and the junction held 5 bases outside the gene matches. From germline, CDR1 is LNHNV and CDR2 YYDKDF (reference sequence). This CDR3 region has 16 residues. The CDR3 DNA follows: TGTGCCACCAGCAGAACCGGACAGGGAGACCAAGAGACCCAGTACTTC. Its translation: CATSRTGQGDQETQYF.

The chain has TRBV29-1 and TRBJ1-5; D possibly corresponds to TRBD1 (5 bases). This CDR3 spans 13 amino acids. The V end was cut by 6 bases, the J end by 3 bases, with 12 bases between. CDR1 is SQVTM, CDR2 ANQGSEA, per germline. CDR3 in amino acids: CSVAQGNNQPQHF. The CDR3, as DNA: TGCAGCGTAGCCCAGGGAAACAATCAGCCCCAGCATTTT. Combining the CDR3 with reference TRBV29-1 and TRBJ1-5 gives the whole variable domain SAVISQKPSRDICQRGTSLTIQCQVDSQVTMMFWYRQQPGQSLTLIATANQGSEATYESGFVIDKFPISRPNLTFSTLTVSNMSPEDSSIYLCSVAQGNNQPQHFGDGTRLSIL.

The chain is built from TRBV6-1 and TRBJ2-2, with D unclear. V was pared by 4 bases and J by 4 bases, with 7 bases between. The CDR3 totals 13 residues. The germline gives CDR1 MNHNS, CDR2 SASEGT. The CDR3 protein is CASSAPLTGELFF. The CDR3 bases are TGTGCCAGCAGTGCTCCCCTCACCGGGGAGCTGTTTTTT.

This chain links TRBV30 with TRBJ2-7, with TRBD1 matching over 8 bases. CDR3 size: 14 residues. Germline CDR1 is GTSNPN and CDR2 is SVGIG (reference sequence). The V segment lost 7 bases and the J segment 5 bases; nucleotides outside the gene matches: 13. In nucleotides, the CDR3 is TGTGCCTCGGAGGGGAGGACAGGGATAAACGAGCAGTACTTC. Translating gives CASEGRTGINEQYF.

The rearrangement uses TRBV10-2 and TRBJ2-7; unclear D gene. CDR3 length: 13 residues. The V and J ends lost 5 bases and 2 bases respectively, with 10 bases between them. Germline V gives CDR1 WSHSY, CDR2 SAAADI. The CDR3 nucleotides are TGCGCCAGCAGTTTGGGTACCGCCTACGAGCAGTACTTC. It specifies CASSLGTAYEQYF.

The chain uses TRBV30 and TRBJ2-7, with 7 bases lining up with TRBD1. CDR3 size: 12 residues. The germline CDR1 and CDR2 sequences are GTSNPN and SVGIG (reference sequence). V was clipped by 4 bases and J by 6 bases; unmatched bases: 6. CDR3 loop: CAWNRGSFEQYF. CDR3 in DNA: TGTGCCTGGAACAGGGGCAGTTTCGAGCAGTACTTC.

Only one count was recorded for this clone. The V gene is TRBV6-5, the J gene TRBJ2-5; TRBD1 might be the D (7 bases). V dropped 6 bases and J dropped 9 bases, with 11 bases sitting between them. Germline V gene data show CDR1 as MNHEY and CDR2 as SVGAGI. CDR3 length: 11 residues. For the CDR3, the DNA is TGTGCCAGCAGACAGGGGAGGTCCCAGTACTTC. Residues: CASRQGRSQYF.

The CDR3: CASSSGSGDQETQYF. CDR3 sequence (DNA): TGTGCCAGCAGCTCAGGCAGCGGGGATCAAGAGACCCAGTACTTC. The chain is built from TRBV5-6 and TRBJ2-5; 7 nucleotides line up with TRBD2. This CDR3 is built from 15 residues. The V gene's germline CDR1 is SGHDT and CDR2 YYEEEE. V lost 3 bases and J lost 2; bases outside the gene matches: 7.

The sample holds a few counts of this clone. This chain links TRBV27 with TRBJ1-1, with a possible D match to TRBD1 (6 bases). The V and J ends lost 7 bases and 2 bases respectively, with 20 bases between them. The CDR3 runs to 16 residues. Germline assignment: CDR1 MNHEY and CDR2 SMNVEV (reference sequence). The CDR3 is CASTKLHTGHNTEAFF. Here the CDR3 DNA reads TGTGCCAGCACCAAACTGCATACGGGACACAACACTGAAGCTTTCTTT.

This chain connects TRBV29-1 to TRBJ2-1; 11 bases map to TRBD2. V shed 3 bases and J 4 bases; nucleotides not matched to a gene: 8. CDR3 length: 16 amino acids. In germline, CDR1 is SQVTM, CDR2 ANQGSEA. The CDR3 region has the DNA TGCAGCGTTGATCCCCGAGTAGCGGGGGGGTACAATGAGCAGTTCTTC. Its protein is CSVDPRVAGGYNEQFF.

This chain connects TRBV15 to TRBJ2-3, with D hard to call. There are 13 residues in the CDR3. Germline lookup yields CDR1 LNHNV and CDR2 YYDKDF (reference sequence). V lost 0 bases and J lost 6, with 7 bases in between. The CDR3 here is CATSRDVGDTQYF. In nucleotides, the CDR3 is TGTGCCACCAGCAGAGACGTTGGGGATACGCAGTATTTT.

The chain employs TRBV28 and TRBJ2-7; possible D gene TRBD1, 6 bases. Trimming removed 9 bases from V and 1 base from J, with 13 bases in between. CDR3 length equals 13 residues. Germline lookup yields CDR1 MDHEN and CDR2 SYDVKM. Here the CDR3 reads CASEQGASYEQYF. The DNA for the CDR3 is TGTGCCAGTGAACAGGGCGCATCCTACGAGCAGTACTTC.

The V and J genes are TRBV28 and TRBJ1-6; TRBD1 aligns across 10 bases. The CDR3 loop spans 17 amino acids. V dropped 6 bases and J dropped 0; count of bases not matched to a gene: 5. CDR1 and CDR2 from the germline V gene are MDHEN and SYDVKM. The CDR3 DNA sequence: TGTGCCAGCAGCCCACGGACAGGGGGCTCCTATAATTCACCCCTCCACTTT. This codes for CASSPRTGGSYNSPLHF.

In its sample, this clone was seen a few times. The chain is built from TRBV7-2 and TRBJ2-2; a weak D match, TRBD1 (6 bases). The CDR3 consists of 14 residues. Trimming took 5 bases from V and 2 from J, leaving 9 bases between them. Looked up from germline, CDR1 is SGHTA and CDR2 is FQGNSA. The CDR3 loop reads CASSLQGNTGELFF. In nucleotides, the CDR3 is TGTGCCAGCAGCCTACAGGGAAACACCGGGGAGCTGTTTTTT.

J is TRBJ2-3 and V is TRBV29-1; 8 nucleotides agree with TRBD2. The CDR3 has 13 residues. Germline V gene data show CDR1 as SQVTM and CDR2 as ANQGSEA. J was trimmed by 3 bases and V by 6 bases; bases with no gene match: 5. The CDR3 nucleotides read TGCAGCGTGACGGCGGGAGGAACAGATACGCAGTATTTT. The encoded protein is CSVTAGGTDTQYF.

This clone was counted only a few times. The V call is TRBV29-1, the J call TRBJ2-1, with unresolved D. From germline, CDR1 is SQVTM and CDR2 ANQGSEA. The CDR3 has 11 amino acids. Trimming left V 1 base short and J 5 bases short, with 3 bases between. The CDR3 DNA reads as TGCAGCGTTGAAGGGCACAATGAGCAGTTCTTC. It codes for CSVEGHNEQFF.

This chain uses TRBV5-1 with TRBJ1-4, with D unclear. The CDR3 is 13 residues long. The germline V gene has CDR1 SGHRS and CDR2 YFSETQ. The V gene lost 0 bases and the J gene lost 8 bases, with 8 bases spanning the gap. The CDR3 region is CASSLAREEKLFF. The CDR3 coding sequence is TGCGCCAGCAGCTTGGCCCGGGAGGAAAAACTGTTTTTT. Full variable domain (rest looked up from reference TRBV5-1 and TRBJ1-4): KAGVTQTPRYLIKTRGQQVTLSCSPISGHRSVSWYQQTPGQGLQFLFEYFSETQRNKGNFPGRFSGRQFSNSRSEMNVSTLELGDSALYLCASSLAREEKLFFGSGTQLSVL.

The genes are TRBV6-5 and TRBJ2-5; either TRBD1 or TRBD2 may supply D (6 bases each). The V end was cut by 8 bases, the J end by 5 bases, with 12 bases between. The germline CDR1 and CDR2 sequences are MNHEY and SVGAGI. This CDR3 contains 12 residues. CDR3 residues: CASGGPGETQYF. CDR3 bases: TGTGCCAGCGGGGGGCCTGGGGAGACCCAGTACTTC.

In nucleotides, the CDR3 is TGTGCCAGCAGCTTACCCGCCTGGGCAGGGGTAGACACTGAAGCTTTCTTT. Its translation is CASSLPAWAGVDTEAFF. The V gene is TRBV7-8, the J gene TRBJ1-1, with a weak D call TRBD1 (6 bases). Between the trimmed V and J ends, which lost 2 bases and 3 bases, there was a span of 19 bases. This CDR3 spans 17 amino acids. The germline gives CDR1 SGHVS, CDR2 FQNEAQ. Using reference TRBV7-8 and TRBJ1-1 for the parts outside the CDR3, the full variable domain is GAGVSQSPRYKVAKRGQDVALRCDPISGHVSLFWYQQALGQGPEFLTYFQNEAQLDKSGLPSDRFFAERPEGSVSTLKIQRTQQEDSAVYLCASSLPAWAGVDTEAFFGQGTRLTVV.

The chain links TRBV2 to TRBJ2-4; 14 nucleotides align to TRBD2. The CDR3 contains 16 residues. The V gene end was trimmed by 6 bases and the J gene end by 3 bases; junction bases not matched to a gene: 4. The V gene's germline CDR1 is SNHLY and CDR2 FYNNEI. The CDR3 protein is CASREGLAGDKNIQYF. The CDR3 DNA follows: TGTGCCAGCAGAGAGGGACTAGCGGGGGACAAAAACATTCAGTACTTC.